This T cell receptor beta chain stems from a study of cytomegalovirus exposure and HLA in healthy donors. Findings and limits, study-wide: Follow-up analysis seemed to connect common viral pathogens with several of the most significant clusters identified.

Germline loops: CDR1 SGHAT, CDR2 FQNNGV. V dropped 5 bases and J dropped 7; count of bases not matched to a gene: 14. The CDR3 totals 19 residues. Details on this clone: The antigen is unknown.

The PCR employed 60 Vbeta primers together with 13 Jbeta primers. Repertoires were generated with immunoSEQ multiplex PCR, while TCRdb's copy carries only in-frame clones and drops some. The sample records roughly 100,000 clones, around a tenth being singletons. The specimen sequenced was PBMCs. The source is a man aged 40-49 years in good health and CMV-seropositive. This chain connects TRBV11-2 to TRBJ2-2; the match to TRBD2 covers 15 bases. CDR3 coding DNA: TGTGCCAGCAGCCCACCCCTCTGGGGACTAGCGGGAGGTGTCGGGGAGCTGTTTTTT. Translated, it gives CASSPPLWGLAGGVGELFF.